A selection of T cell receptor beta chains follows, all from one sample in a study of post-analysis software for immune sequencing data. TCRdb re-called the PCR reads with MiXCR, one entry per CDR3 protein. Among hundreds of thousands of distinct CDR3 sequences, 53% were seen once, and the ten largest hold approximately 4.5%. The specimen sequenced was blood. These receptors were taken from a girl between 10 and 17 years old with multiple sclerosis. The conserved cysteine and the conserved F or W are not part of the CDR3 here. Fields, in order: V gene, D gene, J gene, CDR3 protein. D genes are given only for firm matches.

TRBV10-3,NA,TRBJ2-7,AISDTLQGSLYNEQY
TRBV5-1,NA,TRBJ2-2,ASTGGLANTGELF
TRBV12-3/TRBV12-4,NA,TRBJ2-7,ASSLGRRSYEQY
TRBV5-1,TRBD1,TRBJ2-7,ASSSGQGTGEQY
TRBV4-1,TRBD2,NA,ASGTSGSRGGETQY
TRBV5-1,NA,TRBJ2-3,ASSLAPGPNTDTQY
TRBV15,NA,TRBJ2-3,ATSLEVQGADTQY
TRBV12-3/TRBV12-4,TRBD2,TRBJ2-2,ASSPFNRVTSGRTGELF
TRBV7-3,NA,TRBJ2-3,ASSLEGDTSTDTQY
TRBV20-1,NA,TRBJ2-3,SASQGTTASTDTQY